This T cell receptor beta chain was documented in a study of T cell repertoires in cytomegalovirus infection. TCRdb re-called the reads with MiXCR, one entry per CDR3 protein. In the table there are over 150,000 distinct CDR3 sequences, roughly a sixth of which are singletons. This clonotype was picked up a small number of times. V was cut by 1 base and J by 6 bases, with 9 bases left in between. CDR1 and CDR2 (germline): SGHNT, YENEEA. This CDR3 is 13 amino acids long. The receptor was derived from a human donor in good health (CMV status not recorded). Some clones in this sample may be carry-over from other donors' samples. The gene calls are TRBV11-3 and TRBJ1-1; D unclear. The sample comprised CD8+ T cells from PBMCs. The CDR3, as DNA: TGTGCCAGCAGCTTAGGTCTCGGTGCTGAAGCTTTCTTT. Translation gives CASSLGLGAEAFF.